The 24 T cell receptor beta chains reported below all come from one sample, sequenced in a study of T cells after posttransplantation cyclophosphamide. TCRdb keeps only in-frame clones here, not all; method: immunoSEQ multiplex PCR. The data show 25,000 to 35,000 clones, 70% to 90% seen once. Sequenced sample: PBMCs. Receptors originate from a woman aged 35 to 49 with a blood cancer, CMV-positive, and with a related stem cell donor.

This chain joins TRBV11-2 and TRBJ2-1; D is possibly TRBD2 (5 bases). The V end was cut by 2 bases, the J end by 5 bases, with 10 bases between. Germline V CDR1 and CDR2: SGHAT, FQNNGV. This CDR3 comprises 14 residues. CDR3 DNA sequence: TGTGCCAGCAGCTTACCCACTAGACACAATGAGCAGTTCTTC. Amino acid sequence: CASSLPTRHNEQFF.

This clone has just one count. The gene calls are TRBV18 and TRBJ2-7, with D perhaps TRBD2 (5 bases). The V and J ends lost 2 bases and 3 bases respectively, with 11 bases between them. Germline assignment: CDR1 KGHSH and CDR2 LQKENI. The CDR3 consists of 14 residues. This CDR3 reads CASSPEGWDYEQYF. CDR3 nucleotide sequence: TGTGCCAGCTCACCAGAGGGATGGGACTACGAGCAGTACTTC.

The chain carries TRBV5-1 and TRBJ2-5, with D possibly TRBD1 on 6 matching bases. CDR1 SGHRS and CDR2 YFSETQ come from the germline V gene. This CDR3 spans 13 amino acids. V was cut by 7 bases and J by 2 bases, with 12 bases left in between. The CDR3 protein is CASLWGPQETQYF. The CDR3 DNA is TGCGCCAGCTTATGGGGGCCGCAAGAGACCCAGTACTTC.

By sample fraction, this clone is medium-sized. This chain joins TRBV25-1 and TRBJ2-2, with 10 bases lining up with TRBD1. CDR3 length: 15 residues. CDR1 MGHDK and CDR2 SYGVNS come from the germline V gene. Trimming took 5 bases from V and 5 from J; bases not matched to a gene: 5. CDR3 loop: CASSPGTGDTGELFF. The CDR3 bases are TGTGCCAGCAGTCCCGGGACAGGGGATACCGGGGAGCTGTTTTTT.

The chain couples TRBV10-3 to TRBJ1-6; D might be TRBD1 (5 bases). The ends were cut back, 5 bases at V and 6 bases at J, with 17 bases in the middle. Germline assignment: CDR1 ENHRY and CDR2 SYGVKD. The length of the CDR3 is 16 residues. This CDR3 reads CAISPTSGGINSPLHF. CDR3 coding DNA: TGTGCCATCAGTCCCACCTCGGGGGGGATTAATTCACCCCTCCACTTT.

The CDR3 is CASSVPGLVSEQFF. The CDR3 region has the DNA TGTGCCAGCAGCGTCCCGGGACTAGTAAGTGAGCAGTTCTTC. The chain uses TRBV7-3 and TRBJ2-1; TRBD2 aligns across 8 bases. The ends lost 5 bases at V and 9 bases at J; junction bases unmatched: 9. The CDR3 has 14 residues. Germline CDR1 reads SGHTA; CDR2 reads FQGTGA.

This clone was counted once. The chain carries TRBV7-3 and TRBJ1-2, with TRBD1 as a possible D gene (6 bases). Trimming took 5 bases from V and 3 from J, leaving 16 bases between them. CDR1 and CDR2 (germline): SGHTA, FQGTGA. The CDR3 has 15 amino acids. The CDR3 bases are TGTGCCAGCAGCAAAACAGGGTGGTTGGACTATGGCTACACCTTC. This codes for CASSKTGWLDYGYTF.

This CDR3 is CASSLSGDTLHEQYF. In DNA form, the CDR3 reads TGTGCCAGCAGTTTATCGGGCGACACGCTCCACGAGCAGTACTTC. The chain uses TRBV27 and TRBJ2-5; D uncertain. The DNA end is more similar to TRBJ2-7, so the J call may be wrong. CDR1 is MNHEY and CDR2 is SMNVEV in the germline V gene (reference sequence). The CDR3 runs 15 residues.

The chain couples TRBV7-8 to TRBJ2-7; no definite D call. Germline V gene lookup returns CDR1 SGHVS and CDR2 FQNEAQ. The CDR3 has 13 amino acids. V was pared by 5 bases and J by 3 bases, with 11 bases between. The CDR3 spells CASSLYEVYEQYF. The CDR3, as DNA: TGTGCCAGCAGCCTATACGAAGTCTACGAGCAGTACTTC.

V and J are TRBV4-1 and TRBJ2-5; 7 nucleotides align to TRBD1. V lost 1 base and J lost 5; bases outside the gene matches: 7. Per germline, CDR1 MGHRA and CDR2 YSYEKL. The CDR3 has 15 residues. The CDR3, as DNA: TGCGCCAGCAGCCAAGGTGGCGACAGGGCCGAGACCCAGTACTTC. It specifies CASSQGGDRAETQYF.

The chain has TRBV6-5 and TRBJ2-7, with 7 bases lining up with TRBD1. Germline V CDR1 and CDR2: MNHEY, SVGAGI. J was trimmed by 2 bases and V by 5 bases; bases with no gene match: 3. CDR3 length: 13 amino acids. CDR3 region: CASSRDRAYEQYF. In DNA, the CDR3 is TGTGCCAGCAGTCGAGACAGGGCCTACGAGCAGTACTTC.

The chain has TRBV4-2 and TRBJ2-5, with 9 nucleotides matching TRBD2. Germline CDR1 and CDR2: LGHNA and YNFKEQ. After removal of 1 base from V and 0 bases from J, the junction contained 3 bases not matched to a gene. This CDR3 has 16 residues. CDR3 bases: TGTGCCAGCAGCCAAGCGAGCGGGGGGAACCAAGAGACCCAGTACTTC. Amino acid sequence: CASSQASGGNQETQYF.

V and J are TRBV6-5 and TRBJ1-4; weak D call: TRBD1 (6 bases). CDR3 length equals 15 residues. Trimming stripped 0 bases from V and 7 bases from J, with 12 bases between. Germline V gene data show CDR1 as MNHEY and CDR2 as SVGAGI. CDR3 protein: CASSYSTGPGEKLFF. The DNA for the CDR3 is TGTGCCAGCAGTTACTCGACAGGTCCTGGTGAAAAACTGTTTTTT.

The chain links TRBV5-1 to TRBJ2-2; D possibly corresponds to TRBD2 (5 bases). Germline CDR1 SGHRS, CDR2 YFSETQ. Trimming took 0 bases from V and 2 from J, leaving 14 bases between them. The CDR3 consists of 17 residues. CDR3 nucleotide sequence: TGCGCCAGCAGCTTGGGGGGTCGCGGACTCAACACCGGGGAGCTGTTTTTT. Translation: CASSLGGRGLNTGELFF.

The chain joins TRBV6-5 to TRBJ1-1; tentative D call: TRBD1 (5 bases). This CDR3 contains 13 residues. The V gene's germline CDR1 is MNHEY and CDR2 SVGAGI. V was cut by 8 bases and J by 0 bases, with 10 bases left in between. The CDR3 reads CASLRDLNTEAFF. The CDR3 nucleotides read TGTGCCAGCCTCAGGGACTTGAACACTGAAGCTTTCTTT.

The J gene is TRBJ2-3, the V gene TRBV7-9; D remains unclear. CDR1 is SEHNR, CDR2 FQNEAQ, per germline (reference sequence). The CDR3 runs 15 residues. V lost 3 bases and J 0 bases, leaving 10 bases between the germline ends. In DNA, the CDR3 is TGTGCCAGCAGCTTCGCAGCGTTAAGCACAGATACGCAGTATTTT. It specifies CASSFAALSTDTQYF.

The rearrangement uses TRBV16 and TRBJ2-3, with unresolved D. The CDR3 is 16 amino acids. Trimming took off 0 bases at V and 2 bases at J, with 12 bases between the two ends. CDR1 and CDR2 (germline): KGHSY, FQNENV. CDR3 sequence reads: CASSQSRHSPTDTQYF. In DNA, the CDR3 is TGTGCCAGCAGCCAATCCAGACATTCCCCCACAGATACGCAGTATTTT.

This CDR3 reads CASSGLLSTDTQYF. The CDR3 coding sequence is TGTGCCAGCAGCGGGCTGTTGTCCACAGATACGCAGTATTTT. This chain uses TRBV9 with TRBJ2-3; D is unclear. Trimming shortened V by 3 bases and J by 2 bases, and 10 bases separated the two germline ends. This CDR3 contains 14 residues. Germline V gene data show CDR1 as SGDLS and CDR2 as YYNGEE.

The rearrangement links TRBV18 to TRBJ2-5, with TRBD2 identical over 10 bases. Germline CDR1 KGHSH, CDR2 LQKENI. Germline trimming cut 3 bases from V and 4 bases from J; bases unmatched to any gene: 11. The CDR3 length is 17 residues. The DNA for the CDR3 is TGTGCCAGCTCACCTTCCACTGGGCCTAGCGGGGGAGAGACCCAGTACTTC. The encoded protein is CASSPSTGPSGGETQYF. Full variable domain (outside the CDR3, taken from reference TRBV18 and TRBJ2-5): NAGVMQNPRHLVRRRGQEARLRCSPMKGHSHVYWYRQLPEEGLKFMVYLQKENIIDESGMPKERFSAEFPKEGPSILRIQQVVRGDSAAYFCASSPSTGPSGGETQYFGPGTRLLVL.

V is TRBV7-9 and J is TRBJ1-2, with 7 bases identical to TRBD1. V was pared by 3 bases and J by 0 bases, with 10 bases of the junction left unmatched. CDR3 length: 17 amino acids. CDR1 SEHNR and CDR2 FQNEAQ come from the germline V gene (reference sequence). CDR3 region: CASSLGTGAVANYGYTF. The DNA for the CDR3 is TGTGCCAGCAGCTTGGGTACAGGGGCCGTAGCTAACTATGGCTACACCTTC.

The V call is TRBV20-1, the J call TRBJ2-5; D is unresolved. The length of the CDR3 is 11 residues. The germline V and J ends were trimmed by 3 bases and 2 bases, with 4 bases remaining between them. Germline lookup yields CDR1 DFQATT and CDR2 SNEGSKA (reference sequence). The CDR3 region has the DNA TGCAGTGCTAGCCCACAAGAGACCCAGTACTTC. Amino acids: CSASPQETQYF.

CDR3 nucleotide sequence: TGCGCCAGCAGCCAAGAAACCTGGGACAGACTCTGGTACAATGAGCAGTTCTTC. Translation: CASSQETWDRLWYNEQFF. The J gene is TRBJ2-1, the V gene TRBV4-1, with TRBD1 matching over 7 bases. Germline assignment: CDR1 MGHRA and CDR2 YSYEKL. The CDR3 is 18 residues long. The J segment lost 4 bases and the V segment lost 0 bases, leaving 12 bases of the junction unmatched.

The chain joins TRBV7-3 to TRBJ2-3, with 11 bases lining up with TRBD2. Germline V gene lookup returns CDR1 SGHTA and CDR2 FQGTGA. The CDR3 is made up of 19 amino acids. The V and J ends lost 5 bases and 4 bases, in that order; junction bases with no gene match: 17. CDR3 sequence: CASSPRNRLAGYVPDTQYF. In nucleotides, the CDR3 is TGTGCCAGCAGCCCGCGCAACCGACTAGCGGGGTATGTCCCAGATACGCAGTATTTT.

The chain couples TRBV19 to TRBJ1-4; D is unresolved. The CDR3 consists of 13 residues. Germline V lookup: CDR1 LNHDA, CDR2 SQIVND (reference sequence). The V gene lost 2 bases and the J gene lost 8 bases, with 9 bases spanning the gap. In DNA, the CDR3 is TGTGCCAGTAGTATAATTCTCTTAGAAAAACTGTTTTTT. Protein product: CASSIILLEKLFF.